Shown below are 29 T cell receptor beta chains from a single sample sequenced in a study of control samples from healthy donors and cancer patients. The table came from immunoSEQ multiplex PCR; TCRdb's copy has only in-frame clones and leaves some out. The sample records some 95,000 clones, roughly 83% being singletons. Sequencing was done on a sample of blood. These receptors were obtained from a woman under 40 in good health.

This clone was seen a handful of times. The chain links TRBV14 to TRBJ2-2; possible D gene TRBD1, 6 bases. Trimming shortened V by 0 bases and J by 5 bases, and 7 bases separated the two germline ends. The CDR3 consists of 14 residues. Germline-derived CDR1 and CDR2 are SGHDN and FVKESK. This CDR3 reads CASSQDRGTGELFF. The CDR3 region has the DNA TGTGCCAGCAGCCAAGATAGGGGGACCGGGGAGCTGTTTTTT.

V is TRBV6-2 or TRBV6-3 and J is TRBJ2-7; TRBD2 matches 10 bases. The CDR3 length is 14 residues. J was trimmed by 4 bases and V by 5 bases; bases with no gene match: 5. Per germline, CDR1 MNHEY and CDR2 SVGEGT. CDR3 bases: TGTGCCAGCAGTCGTAGCGGGGGGAGGTACGAGCAGTACTTC. As protein: CASSRSGGRYEQYF.

The chain carries TRBV30 and TRBJ2-7; D may correspond to TRBD1 or TRBD2 (5 bases each). The CDR3 is 17 amino acids. Germline loops: CDR1 GTSNPN, CDR2 SVGIG (reference sequence). Trimming removed 1 base from V and 0 bases from J, with 19 bases in between. CDR3 bases: TGTGCCTGGAGTGGGGGGATGAAGGGCCGTGGCTCCTACGAGCAGTACTTC. As protein: CAWSGGMKGRGSYEQYF.

The sample holds a few counts of this clone. CDR3 residues: CASSLTGDGVEAFF. DNA of the CDR3: TGTGCCAGCAGCTTAACGGGGGACGGCGTTGAAGCTTTCTTT. The chain has TRBV7-3 and TRBJ1-1; a possible D gene is TRBD1 (5 bases). V lost 0 bases and J lost 7, with 12 bases in between. Per the germline V gene, CDR1 is SGHTA and CDR2 is FQGTGA. This CDR3 comprises 14 residues.

The chain uses TRBV13 and TRBJ2-2; weak D call: TRBD1 (6 bases). Germline CDR1 and CDR2: PRHDT and FYEKMQ (reference sequence). Trimming cost V 3 bases and J 4 bases, with 12 bases left between them. This CDR3 is 15 amino acids long. CDR3 nucleotide sequence: TGTGCCAGCAGCTTTCAGGGGCTGGGCACCGGGGAGCTGTTTTTT. It specifies CASSFQGLGTGELFF.

The rearrangement joins TRBV6-5 to TRBJ2-1, with TRBD2 as a possible D gene (5 bases). The CDR3 consists of 15 residues. The germline CDR1 and CDR2 sequences are MNHEY and SVGAGI. Trimming removed 0 bases at V and 8 bases at J, with 14 bases between. CDR3 bases: TGTGCCAGCAGTTACTCCATGACCCCCGGGGATGAGCAGTTCTTC. Translating gives CASSYSMTPGDEQFF.

The chain carries TRBV24-1 and TRBJ2-1; 8 bases map to TRBD1. Germline V gives CDR1 KGHDR, CDR2 SFDVKD. CDR3 length equals 18 residues. Germline trimming cut 4 bases from V and 0 bases from J; bases unmatched to any gene: 10. The CDR3 here is CATSDSFGTGSSYNEQFF. DNA of the CDR3: TGTGCCACCAGTGACTCCTTCGGGACAGGTAGCTCCTACAATGAGCAGTTCTTC.

This clone has only one observation. J is TRBJ2-4 and V is TRBV5-1; a weak D match, TRBD2 (6 bases). The CDR3 runs 16 residues. Trimming took 0 bases from V and 0 from J, leaving 10 bases between them. The germline V gene encodes CDR1 SGHRS and CDR2 YFSETQ. CDR3 sequence (DNA): TGCGCCAGCAGCTTGGACGGGGGAGCAGCCAAAAACATTCAGTACTTC. Its translation is CASSLDGGAAKNIQYF.

In this sample, this clone turned up a few times. The chain uses TRBV7-2 and TRBJ2-7; 13 bases map to TRBD2. The CDR3 runs to 17 residues. J lost 0 bases, V lost 5 bases, and 7 bases had no gene match. The V gene's germline CDR1 is SGHTA and CDR2 FQGNSA. The CDR3 DNA sequence: TGTGCCAGCAGCCGGACTAGCGGGGGCGCGAGCTCCTACGAGCAGTACTTC. It yields the protein CASSRTSGGASSYEQYF. Drawing the rest from reference TRBV7-2 and TRBJ2-7, the complete variable domain is GAGVSQSPSNKVTEKGKDVELRCDPISGHTALYWYRQSLGQGLEFLIYFQGNSAPDKSGLPSDRFSAERTGGSVSTLTIQRTQQEDSAVYLCASSRTSGGASSYEQYFGPGTRLTVT.

J is TRBJ2-7 and V is TRBV7-3; TRBD2 matches at 8 bases. V was pared by 5 bases and J by 2 bases, with 11 bases of the junction left unmatched. CDR1 is SGHTA, CDR2 FQGTGA, per germline. The length of the CDR3 is 16 residues. The CDR3 DNA reads TGTGCCAGCAGCCCCCGTCGAACGGGACTAGCCTACGAGCAGTACTTC. This sequence encodes CASSPRRTGLAYEQYF.

The chain couples TRBV5-6 to TRBJ2-3, with 7 bases matching TRBD1. With V trimmed by 3 bases and J by 0 bases, 7 bases remained unmatched. CDR3 length: 16 residues. Germline V lookup: CDR1 SGHDT, CDR2 YYEEEE. The chain's CDR3 is CASSSVRDRSTDTQYF. In DNA, the CDR3 is TGTGCCAGCAGCTCGGTCCGGGACAGAAGCACAGATACGCAGTATTTT.

This clone was recorded once. The chain recombines TRBV4-1 with TRBJ2-5; 7 positions match TRBD2. Unmatched junction bases numbered 12, after V lost 1 base and J lost 7 bases. Germline V CDR1 and CDR2: MGHRA, YSYEKL. The CDR3 is 16 residues long. The CDR3, as DNA: TGCGCCAGCAGCCAAGTCCTCCCGCAGCAGCGGGGGACCCAGTACTTC. Residues: CASSQVLPQQRGTQYF.

This clone has a handful of counts. The CDR3 here is CASSPGQEYEQYF. Here the CDR3 DNA reads TGTGCCAGCTCACCGGGACAGGAATACGAGCAGTACTTC. J is TRBJ2-7 and V is TRBV18, with 8 bases that match TRBD1. The V segment lost 3 bases and the J segment 4 bases; nucleotides outside the gene matches: 2. The CDR3 covers 13 residues. Germline assignment: CDR1 KGHSH and CDR2 LQKENI.

The chain has TRBV6-1 and TRBJ1-5; D unclear. CDR1 and CDR2 from the germline V gene are MNHNS and SASEGT. CDR3 size: 16 residues. Trimming shortened V by 2 bases and J by 3 bases, and 14 bases separated the two germline ends. The CDR3 here is CASSEPGRTLNQPQHF. The CDR3 nucleotides read TGTGCCAGCAGTGAACCGGGTCGCACCCTCAATCAGCCCCAGCATTTT.

The genes are TRBV6-6 and TRBJ2-1; TRBD2 might be the D (6 bases). There are 14 residues in the CDR3. V gave up 5 bases and J gave up 3 bases, with 11 bases separating them. From germline, CDR1 is MNHNY and CDR2 SVGAGI (reference sequence). CDR3 region: CASSRPGLYNEQFF. In DNA, the CDR3 is TGTGCCAGCAGTCGACCGGGACTCTACAATGAGCAGTTCTTC.

The chain combines TRBV6-5 with TRBJ2-7; possibly TRBD1 for D (6 bases). CDR3 length: 14 residues. Germline-derived CDR1 and CDR2 are MNHEY and SVGAGI. Trimming removed 6 bases at V and 5 bases at J, with 17 bases between. CDR3 coding DNA: TGTGCCAGCAGCTCAGGTGCCAGGGGCCACGAGCAGTACTTC. This gives the protein CASSSGARGHEQYF.

The chain recombines TRBV19 with TRBJ1-5, with 9 bases identical to TRBD1. CDR1 and CDR2 from the germline V gene are LNHDA and SQIVND (reference sequence). With 6 bases clipped from V and 3 bases from J, the junction kept 6 bases outside the gene matches. CDR3 length: 15 residues. The CDR3 protein is CASSPGTGYNQPQHF. CDR3 coding DNA: TGTGCCAGTAGCCCCGGGACAGGGTACAATCAGCCCCAGCATTTT. Full variable domain (rest looked up from reference TRBV19 and TRBJ1-5): DGGITQSPKYLFRKEGQNVTLSCEQNLNHDAMYWYRQDPGQGLRLIYYSQIVNDFQKGDIAEGYSVSREKKESFPLTVTSAQKNPTAFYLCASSPGTGYNQPQHFGDGTRLSIL.

The genes are TRBV5-1 and TRBJ1-2, with D uncertain. V was clipped by 1 base and J by 8 bases, with 12 bases between them. The CDR3 loop spans 13 amino acids. Germline CDR1 SGHRS, CDR2 YFSETQ. For the CDR3, the DNA is TGCGCCAGCAGCTTGTTTACCTCGGGAGGCTACACCTTC. Amino acid sequence: CASSLFTSGGYTF.

This clone was seen just once. V and J are TRBV6-6 and TRBJ2-5, with 10 bases fitting TRBD2. Trimming took 7 bases from V and 1 from J; bases not matched to a gene: 3. The CDR3 consists of 14 residues. Germline V gene sequence: CDR1 MNHNY, CDR2 SVGAGI (reference sequence). CDR3 residues: CASKSSGGQETQYF. The CDR3 region has the DNA TGTGCCAGCAAATCTAGCGGGGGCCAAGAGACCCAGTACTTC.

The chain has TRBV19 and TRBJ2-7; TRBD1 aligns across 8 bases. The CDR3 is made up of 15 amino acids. Germline values: CDR1 LNHDA, CDR2 SQIVND (reference sequence). The V and J ends lost 3 bases and 7 bases, in that order; junction bases with no gene match: 11. CDR3 sequence: CASSIQRQGAAEQYF. The DNA for the CDR3 is TGTGCCAGTAGTATTCAGCGCCAGGGGGCGGCTGAGCAGTACTTC.

This chain joins TRBV6-5 and TRBJ2-7; 7 nucleotides agree with TRBD2. Germline assignment: CDR1 MNHEY and CDR2 SVGAGI. After removal of 8 bases from V and 2 bases from J, the junction contained 6 bases not matched to a gene. The CDR3 covers 13 residues. The CDR3 region is CASGREVTYEQYF. For the CDR3, the DNA is TGTGCCAGCGGGAGGGAGGTCACCTACGAGCAGTACTTC.

This clone was detected a few times. The chain joins TRBV5-4 to TRBJ2-7; D is undetermined. V was shortened by 1 base and J by 3 bases, with 8 bases between the two germline ends. This CDR3 has 13 residues. Germline-derived CDR1 and CDR2 are SGHNT and YYREEE (reference sequence). The CDR3 here is CASSLKGLYEQYF. The CDR3 DNA reads TGTGCCAGCAGCTTGAAGGGCCTCTACGAGCAGTACTTC. Full variable domain (rest looked up from reference TRBV5-4 and TRBJ2-7): ETGVTQSPTHLIKTRGQQVTLRCSSQSGHNTVSWYQQALGQGPQFIFQYYREEENGRGNFPPRFSGLQFPNYSSELNVNALELDDSALYLCASSLKGLYEQYFGPGTRLTVT.

This chain connects TRBV18 to TRBJ2-5, with a weak D call TRBD2 (5 bases). V lost 6 bases and J lost 5, with 13 bases in between. CDR3 length: 13 amino acids. Germline V gives CDR1 KGHSH, CDR2 LQKENI. CDR3 residues: CASSVGRWETQYF. The CDR3 DNA follows: TGTGCCAGCTCTGTTGGGAGATGGGAGACCCAGTACTTC.

The chain recombines TRBV19 with TRBJ1-3; TRBD1 agrees at 9 bases. CDR3 length equals 16 residues. CDR1 and CDR2 (germline): LNHDA, SQIVND (reference sequence). J lost 2 bases, V lost 2 bases, and 4 bases had no gene match. CDR3 nucleotides: TGTGCCAGTAGTATAAGGAGACAGGGGGCTGGAAACACCATATATTTT. It yields the protein CASSIRRQGAGNTIYF.

The V and J genes are TRBV2 and TRBJ2-7, with D perhaps TRBD2 (5 bases). The CDR3 extends over 13 amino acids. Germline V gene data show CDR1 as SNHLY and CDR2 as FYNNEI. V lost 4 bases, J lost 4 bases, and 11 bases lay in between. The chain's CDR3 is CASSVRGLYEQYF. The CDR3 DNA is TGTGCCAGCAGTGTACGGGGTTTGTACGAGCAGTACTTC.

This clone came up a few times. The chain combines TRBV7-2 with TRBJ2-5; 8 bases agree with TRBD2. From germline, CDR1 is SGHTA and CDR2 FQGNSA. After removal of 5 bases from V and 4 bases from J, the junction contained 6 bases not matched to a gene. There are 14 residues in the CDR3. The CDR3: CASSLRLARETQYF. In DNA form, the CDR3 reads TGTGCCAGCAGCCTCCGACTAGCGCGAGAGACCCAGTACTTC. Drawing the rest from reference TRBV7-2 and TRBJ2-5, the complete variable domain is GAGVSQSPSNKVTEKGKDVELRCDPISGHTALYWYRQSLGQGLEFLIYFQGNSAPDKSGLPSDRFSAERTGGSVSTLTIQRTQQEDSAVYLCASSLRLARETQYFGPGTRLLVL.

This chain connects TRBV5-1 to TRBJ2-2, with 7 bases lining up with TRBD1. The CDR3 is 16 amino acids. Germline CDR1 reads SGHRS; CDR2 reads YFSETQ. Unmatched junction bases numbered 5, after V lost 3 bases and J lost 0 bases. The CDR3 DNA reads TGCGCCAGCAGCTGGACGGGACAGACGAACACCGGGGAGCTGTTTTTT. This codes for CASSWTGQTNTGELFF.

This chain uses TRBV30 with TRBJ1-1; D is unresolved. The CDR3 runs to 11 residues. V shed 8 bases and J shed 3 bases, with 10 bases lying between them. CDR1 is GTSNPN, CDR2 SVGIG, per germline (reference sequence). The CDR3 loop is CAGNWDTEAFF. As DNA, the CDR3 is TGTGCCGGGAATTGGGACACTGAAGCTTTCTTT.

The chain uses TRBV6-2 or TRBV6-3 and TRBJ2-7, with 9 bases that match TRBD2. The CDR3 spans 15 residues. Germline CDR1 and CDR2: MNHEY and SVGEGT. V gave up 5 bases and J gave up 0 bases; unmatched junction bases: 5. The CDR3 protein is CASSISGGSSYEQYF. As DNA, the CDR3 is TGTGCCAGCAGTATCAGCGGGGGGAGCTCCTACGAGCAGTACTTC.